This T cell receptor beta chain was recovered during a study of CD8+CD57+ T cells in acquired aplastic anemia. CDR3 length: 17 amino acids. Germline V gene sequence: CDR1 SGHNT, CDR2 YYREEE (reference sequence). Trimming stripped 0 bases from V and 2 bases from J, with 16 bases between. This clonotype was picked up a small number of times. Patients who underwent sequencing had shown CD8+CD57+ cell expansion by flow cytometry. Genomic DNA, serving as template, underwent TCR beta VDJ and CDR3 profiling. One entry per CDR3 protein, called by TCRdb with MiXCR from the reads. The table shows just over 450,000 distinct CDR3 sequences, with about a third occurring only once.

The source of this sequence is a human donor with aplastic anemia. The J gene is TRBJ2-3, the V gene TRBV5-4; D is unresolved. The specimen was sorted CD4+, CD8+, or CD8+CD57+ T cells (not recorded which) from PBMCs. The CDR3 coding sequence is TGTGCCAGCAGCTTGGCCAGGTGGGCTTCACTCACAGATACGCAGTATTTT. This encodes CASSLARWASLTDTQYF.